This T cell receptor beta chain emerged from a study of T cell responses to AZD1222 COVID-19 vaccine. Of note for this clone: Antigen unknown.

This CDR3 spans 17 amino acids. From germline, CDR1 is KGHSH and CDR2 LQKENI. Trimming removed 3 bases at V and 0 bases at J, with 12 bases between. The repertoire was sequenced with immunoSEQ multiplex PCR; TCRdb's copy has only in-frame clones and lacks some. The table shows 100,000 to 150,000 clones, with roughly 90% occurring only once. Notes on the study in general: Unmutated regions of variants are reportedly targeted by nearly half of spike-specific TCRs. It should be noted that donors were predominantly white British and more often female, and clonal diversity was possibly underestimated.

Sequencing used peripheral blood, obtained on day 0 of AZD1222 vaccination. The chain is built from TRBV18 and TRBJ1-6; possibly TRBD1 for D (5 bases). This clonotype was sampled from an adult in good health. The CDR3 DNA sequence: TGTGCCAGCTCACCCATTGGGGGTAGCTCCTATAATTCACCCCTCCACTTT. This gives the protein CASSPIGGSSYNSPLHF.